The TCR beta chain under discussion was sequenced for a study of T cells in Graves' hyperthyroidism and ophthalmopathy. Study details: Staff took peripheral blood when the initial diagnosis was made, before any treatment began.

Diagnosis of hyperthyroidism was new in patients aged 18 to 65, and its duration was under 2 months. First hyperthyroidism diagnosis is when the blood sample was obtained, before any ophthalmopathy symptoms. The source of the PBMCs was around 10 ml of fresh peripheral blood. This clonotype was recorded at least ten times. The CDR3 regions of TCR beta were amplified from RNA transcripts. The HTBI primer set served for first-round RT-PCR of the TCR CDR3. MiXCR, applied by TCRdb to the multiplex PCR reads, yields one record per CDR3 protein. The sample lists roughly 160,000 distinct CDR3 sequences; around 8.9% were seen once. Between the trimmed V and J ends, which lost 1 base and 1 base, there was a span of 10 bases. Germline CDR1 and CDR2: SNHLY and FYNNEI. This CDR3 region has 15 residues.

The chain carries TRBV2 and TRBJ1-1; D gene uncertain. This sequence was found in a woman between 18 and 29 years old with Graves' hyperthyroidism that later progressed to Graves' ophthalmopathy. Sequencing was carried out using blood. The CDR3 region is CASSEGEGRNTEAFF. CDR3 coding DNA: TGTGCCAGCAGTGAAGGAGAAGGACGGAACACTGAAGCTTTCTTT.